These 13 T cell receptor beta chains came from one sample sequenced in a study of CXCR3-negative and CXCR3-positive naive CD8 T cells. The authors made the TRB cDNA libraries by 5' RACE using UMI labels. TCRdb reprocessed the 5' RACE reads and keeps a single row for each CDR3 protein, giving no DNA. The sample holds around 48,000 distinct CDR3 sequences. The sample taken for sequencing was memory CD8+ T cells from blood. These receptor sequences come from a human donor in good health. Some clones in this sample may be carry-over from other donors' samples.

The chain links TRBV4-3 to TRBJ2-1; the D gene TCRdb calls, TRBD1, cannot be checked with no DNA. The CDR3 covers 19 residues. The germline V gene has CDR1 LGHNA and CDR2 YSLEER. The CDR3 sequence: CASSQDDNRGTGGYNEQFF.

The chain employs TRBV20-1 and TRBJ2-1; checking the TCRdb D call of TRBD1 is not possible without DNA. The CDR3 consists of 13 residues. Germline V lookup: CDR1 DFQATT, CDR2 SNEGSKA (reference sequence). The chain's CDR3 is CSASFRADNEQFF.

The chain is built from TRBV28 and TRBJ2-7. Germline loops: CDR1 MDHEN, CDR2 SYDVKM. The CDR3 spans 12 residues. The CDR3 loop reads CASSIPTYEQYF.

CDR3 sequence: CASSLPGPTGELFF. The gene calls are TRBV5-6 and TRBJ2-2. This CDR3 is built from 14 residues. Germline CDR1 and CDR2: SGHDT and YYEEEE. Full variable domain (outside the CDR3, taken from reference TRBV5-6 and TRBJ2-2): DAGVTQSPTHLIKTRGQQVTLRCSPKSGHDTVSWYQQALGQGPQFIFQYYEEEERQRGNFPDRFSGHQFPNYSSELNVNALLLGDSALYLCASSLPGPTGELFFGEGSRLTVL.

This chain's CDR3 is CASSAYRRDTEAFF. The chain combines TRBV7-9 with TRBJ1-1. Germline loops: CDR1 SEHNR, CDR2 FQNEAQ (reference sequence). The CDR3 has 14 amino acids.

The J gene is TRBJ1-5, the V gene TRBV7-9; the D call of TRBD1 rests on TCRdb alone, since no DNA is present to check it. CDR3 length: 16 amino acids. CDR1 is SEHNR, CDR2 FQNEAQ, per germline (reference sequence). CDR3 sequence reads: CASSRTGDGGNQPQHF.

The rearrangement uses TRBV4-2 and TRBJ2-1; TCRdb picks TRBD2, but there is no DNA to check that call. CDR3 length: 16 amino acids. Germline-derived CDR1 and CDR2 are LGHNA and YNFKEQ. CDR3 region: CASSPRGSGNHNEQFF.

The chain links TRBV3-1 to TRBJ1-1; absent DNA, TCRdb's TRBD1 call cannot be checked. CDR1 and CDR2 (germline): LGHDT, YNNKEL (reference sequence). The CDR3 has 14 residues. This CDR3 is CASSATGAATEAFF.

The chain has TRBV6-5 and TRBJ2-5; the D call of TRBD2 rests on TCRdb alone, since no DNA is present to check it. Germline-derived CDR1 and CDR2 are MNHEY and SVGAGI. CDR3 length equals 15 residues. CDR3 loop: CASSYTSGGAGTQYF.

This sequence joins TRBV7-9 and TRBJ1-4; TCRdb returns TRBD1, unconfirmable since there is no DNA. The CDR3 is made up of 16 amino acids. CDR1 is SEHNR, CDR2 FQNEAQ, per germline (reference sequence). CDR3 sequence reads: CASSFSGGAWNEKLFF. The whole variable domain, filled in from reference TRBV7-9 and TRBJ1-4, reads DTGVSQNPRHKITKRGQNVTFRCDPISEHNRLYWYRQTLGQGPEFLTYFQNEAQLEKSRLLSDRFSAERPKGSFSTLEIQRTEQGDSAMYLCASSFSGGAWNEKLFFGSGTQLSVL.

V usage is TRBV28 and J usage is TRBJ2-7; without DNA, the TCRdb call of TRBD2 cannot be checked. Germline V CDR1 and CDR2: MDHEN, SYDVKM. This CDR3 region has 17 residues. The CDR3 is CASRTYRSRGLVDEQYF.

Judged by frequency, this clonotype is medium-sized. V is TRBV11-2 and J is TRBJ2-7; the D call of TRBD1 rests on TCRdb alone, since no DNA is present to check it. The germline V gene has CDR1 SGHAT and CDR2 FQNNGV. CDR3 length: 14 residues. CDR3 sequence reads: CASSLGQGSHEQYF. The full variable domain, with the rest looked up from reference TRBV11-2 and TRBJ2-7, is EAGVAQSPRYKIIEKRQSVAFWCNPISGHATLYWYQQILGQGPKLLIQFQNNGVVDDSQLPKDRFSAERLKGVDSTLKIQPAKLEDSAVYLCASSLGQGSHEQYFGPGTRLTVT.

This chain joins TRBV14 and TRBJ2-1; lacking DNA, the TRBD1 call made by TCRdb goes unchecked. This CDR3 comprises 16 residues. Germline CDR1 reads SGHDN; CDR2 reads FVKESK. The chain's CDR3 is CASSQVWQWDRNEQFF.